Listed below are T cell receptor beta chains from one sample, sequenced in a study of beta chain features in type 1 diabetes. Profiled with immunoSEQ multiplex PCR; TCRdb holds only in-frame clones, not every one. The table lists just under 150,000 clones, 8% to 13% of them singletons. The specimen was naive CD4+ T cells from blood. The receptor source for this set is a man aged 18 to 29 in good health. CDR3s include the opening cysteine and the closing phenylalanine or tryptophan. The order of the fields is clone size, V gene, D gene, J gene, CDR3 protein, CDR3 DNA. D genes are given only for firm matches. For some rows the clone size is stated as once, few or many, or as a class when expanded; others skip it.

clone_size: -
v_call: TRBV9
d_call: -
j_call: TRBJ1-6
cdr3_aa: CASSAGRVGSPLHF
cdr3_nt: TGTGCCAGCAGCGCCGGCAGGGTGGGTTCACCCCTCCACTTT

clone_size: -
v_call: TRBV21-1
d_call: -
j_call: TRBJ2-5
cdr3_aa: CASSKVGYGRTTNGKETQYF
cdr3_nt: TGTGCCAGCAGCAAAGTAGGTTACGGCAGGACTACAAACGGCAAAGAGACCCAGTACTTC

clone_size: few
v_call: TRBV7-2
d_call: -
j_call: TRBJ2-1
cdr3_aa: CASSFGMAGAGNEQFF
cdr3_nt: TGTGCCAGCAGCTTCGGGATGGCGGGGGCCGGAAATGAGCAGTTCTTC

clone_size: -
v_call: TRBV27
d_call: -
j_call: TRBJ2-5
cdr3_aa: CASSFWGPGETQYF
cdr3_nt: TGTGCCAGCAGTTTCTGGGGGCCCGGAGAGACCCAGTACTTC

clone_size: -
v_call: TRBV4-2
d_call: -
j_call: TRBJ2-7
cdr3_aa: CASSQETRASEQYF
cdr3_nt: TGTGCCAGCAGCCAAGAAACTAGGGCAAGCGAGCAGTACTTC

clone_size: -
v_call: TRBV30
d_call: -
j_call: TRBJ2-7
cdr3_aa: CAWNRDLGSYEQYF
cdr3_nt: TGTGCCTGGAACCGGGACTTGGGCTCCTACGAGCAGTACTTC

clone_size: few
v_call: TRBV29-1
d_call: TRBD2
j_call: TRBJ2-3
cdr3_aa: CSVEGLAGGRRTDTQYF
cdr3_nt: TGCAGCGTTGAGGGGCTAGCGGGGGGCCGACGCACAGATACGCAGTATTTT

clone_size: -
v_call: TRBV7-6
d_call: -
j_call: TRBJ2-7
cdr3_aa: CASSSQQGDSSYEQYF
cdr3_nt: TGTGCCAGCAGCTCGCAGCAGGGCGACAGCTCCTACGAGCAGTACTTC

clone_size: few
v_call: TRBV16
d_call: TRBD1
j_call: TRBJ2-7
cdr3_aa: CASSPRTGGREQYF
cdr3_nt: TGTGCCAGCAGCCCACGGACAGGGGGCAGAGAGCAGTACTTC

clone_size: few
v_call: TRBV18
d_call: -
j_call: TRBJ2-1
cdr3_aa: CASSPPRGISSYNEQFF
cdr3_nt: TGTGCCAGCTCACCACCACGCGGTATAAGCTCCTACAATGAGCAGTTCTTC

clone_size: -
v_call: TRBV18
d_call: TRBD1
j_call: TRBJ1-3
cdr3_aa: CASSRDSSGNTIYF
cdr3_nt: TGTGCCAGCTCCCGGGACAGCTCTGGAAACACCATATATTTT

clone_size: -
v_call: TRBV4-3
d_call: -
j_call: TRBJ1-4
cdr3_aa: CASSQGPRGATNEKLFF
cdr3_nt: TGCGCCAGCAGCCAAGGGCCGCGGGGGGCAACTAATGAAAAACTGTTTTTT

clone_size: few
v_call: TRBV7-8
d_call: -
j_call: TRBJ1-1
cdr3_aa: CASSLDRYTEAFF
cdr3_nt: TGTGCCAGCAGCTTAGACAGGTACACTGAAGCTTTCTTT

clone_size: -
v_call: TRBV5-1
d_call: -
j_call: TRBJ1-5
cdr3_aa: CASSFDGVGNQPQHF
cdr3_nt: TGCGCCAGCAGCTTCGACGGGGTGGGCAATCAGCCCCAGCATTTT

clone_size: few
v_call: TRBV13
d_call: TRBD1
j_call: TRBJ1-6
cdr3_aa: CASSMDRNSPLHF
cdr3_nt: TGTGCCAGCAGCATGGACAGGAATTCACCCCTCCACTTT

clone_size: -
v_call: TRBV5-1
d_call: -
j_call: TRBJ1-5
cdr3_aa: CASSGGDSNQPQHF
cdr3_nt: TGCGCCAGCAGCGGGGGGGATAGCAATCAGCCCCAGCATTTT

clone_size: many
v_call: TRBV5-4
d_call: TRBD1
j_call: TRBJ1-1
cdr3_aa: CASSPGQGLEGTEAFF
cdr3_nt: TGTGCCAGCAGCCCAGGACAGGGCCTGGAGGGCACTGAAGCTTTCTTT

clone_size: few
v_call: TRBV2
d_call: TRBD1
j_call: TRBJ2-3
cdr3_aa: CASSDRTGRWTDTQYF
cdr3_nt: TGTGCCAGCAGTGACAGGACAGGGAGATGGACAGATACGCAGTATTTT

clone_size: many
v_call: TRBV14
d_call: TRBD2
j_call: TRBJ2-3
cdr3_aa: CASNGGATDTQYF
cdr3_nt: TGTGCCAGCAACGGGGGGGCCACAGATACGCAGTATTTT

clone_size: -
v_call: TRBV7-2
d_call: TRBD1
j_call: TRBJ2-7
cdr3_aa: CASSSPWDRVNEQYF
cdr3_nt: TGTGCCAGCAGCTCCCCTTGGGACAGGGTCAACGAGCAGTACTTC

clone_size: -
v_call: TRBV11-3
d_call: TRBD1
j_call: TRBJ2-5
cdr3_aa: CASSPGTGNVQETQYF
cdr3_nt: TGTGCCAGCAGCCCCGGGACAGGGAACGTCCAAGAGACCCAGTACTTC

clone_size: -
v_call: TRBV6-1
d_call: TRBD1
j_call: TRBJ2-3
cdr3_aa: CASSESGTGVWTQYF
cdr3_nt: TGTGCCAGCAGTGAGTCGGGGACAGGCGTTTGGACGCAGTATTTT

clone_size: few
v_call: TRBV6-1
d_call: -
j_call: TRBJ2-6
cdr3_aa: CASSIGGAGANVLTF
cdr3_nt: TGTGCCAGCAGTATCGGGGGTGCTGGGGCCAACGTCCTGACTTTC

clone_size: -
v_call: TRBV6-5
d_call: -
j_call: TRBJ1-4
cdr3_aa: CASSSRVRGSNEKLFF
cdr3_nt: TGTGCCAGCAGTTCCCGCGTCCGGGGTTCTAATGAAAAACTGTTTTTT

clone_size: -
v_call: TRBV18
d_call: TRBD1
j_call: TRBJ2-7
cdr3_aa: CASSRGIGQGTYEQYF
cdr3_nt: TGTGCCAGCTCCCGAGGGATCGGACAGGGGACATACGAGCAGTACTTC

clone_size: few
v_call: TRBV5-6
d_call: -
j_call: TRBJ1-4
cdr3_aa: CASSLESGWSTDGEKLFF
cdr3_nt: TGTGCCAGCAGCTTGGAGTCCGGTTGGTCGACAGATGGGGAAAAACTGTTTTTT

clone_size: few
v_call: TRBV6-5
d_call: -
j_call: TRBJ2-7
cdr3_aa: CASSYSSQRNSYEQYF
cdr3_nt: TGTGCCAGCAGTTACTCGAGCCAGCGCAATTCCTACGAGCAGTACTTC

clone_size: -
v_call: TRBV5-4
d_call: TRBD1
j_call: TRBJ2-6
cdr3_aa: CASSAGQGAGGANVLIF
cdr3_nt: TGTGCCAGCAGCGCGGGACAGGGGGCGGGTGGGGCCAACGTCCTGATTTTC

clone_size: -
v_call: TRBV7-2
d_call: -
j_call: TRBJ1-1
cdr3_aa: CASRDSWGETEAFF
cdr3_nt: TGTGCCAGCAGGGACAGCTGGGGAGAAACTGAAGCTTTCTTT

clone_size: -
v_call: TRBV5-1
d_call: TRBD1
j_call: TRBJ1-6
cdr3_aa: CASSPTGTANSPLHF
cdr3_nt: TGCGCCAGCAGCCCAACCGGGACAGCGAATTCACCCCTCCACTTT

clone_size: few
v_call: TRBV25-1
d_call: TRBD1
j_call: TRBJ2-1
cdr3_aa: CASSGYSQGVTSEQFF
cdr3_nt: TGTGCCAGCAGTGGCTATAGTCAGGGGGTTACAAGTGAGCAGTTCTTC

clone_size: -
v_call: TRBV4-1
d_call: -
j_call: TRBJ2-5
cdr3_aa: CASSQDTVETQYF
cdr3_nt: TGCGCCAGCAGCCAAGATACAGTAGAGACCCAGTACTTC

clone_size: -
v_call: TRBV28
d_call: TRBD1
j_call: TRBJ2-5
cdr3_aa: CASSRRDRQETQYF
cdr3_nt: TGTGCCAGCAGTAGAAGGGACAGACAAGAGACCCAGTACTTC

clone_size: many
v_call: TRBV10-3
d_call: TRBD1
j_call: TRBJ2-7
cdr3_aa: CAISGTGGNDEQYF
cdr3_nt: TGTGCCATCAGTGGGACAGGGGGCAACGACGAGCAGTACTTC

clone_size: -
v_call: TRBV6-1
d_call: TRBD2
j_call: TRBJ2-3
cdr3_aa: CASGLAGRTDTQYF
cdr3_nt: TGTGCCAGCGGTCTAGCGGGGCGCACAGATACGCAGTATTTT

clone_size: few
v_call: TRBV28
d_call: -
j_call: TRBJ1-4
cdr3_aa: CASSLGARNEKLFF
cdr3_nt: TGTGCCAGCAGTTTAGGGGCTCGAAATGAAAAACTGTTTTTT

clone_size: many
v_call: TRBV15
d_call: TRBD1
j_call: TRBJ2-5
cdr3_aa: CATSSGTGGQETQYF
cdr3_nt: TGTGCCACCAGCAGCGGGACAGGGGGACAAGAGACCCAGTACTTC

clone_size: -
v_call: TRBV4-1
d_call: -
j_call: TRBJ2-2
cdr3_aa: CASSQVLVQGYTGELFF
cdr3_nt: TGCGCCAGCAGCCAAGTCCTGGTTCAGGGGTACACCGGGGAGCTGTTTTTT

clone_size: -
v_call: TRBV11-2
d_call: TRBD1
j_call: TRBJ1-2
cdr3_aa: CASSRGQGYGYTF
cdr3_nt: TGTGCCAGCAGTCGAGGACAGGGGTATGGCTACACCTTC

clone_size: few
v_call: TRBV2
d_call: TRBD1
j_call: TRBJ2-7
cdr3_aa: CASSDTGGNEQYF
cdr3_nt: TGTGCCAGCAGCGACACAGGGGGGAACGAGCAGTACTTC

clone_size: -
v_call: TRBV18
d_call: -
j_call: TRBJ1-1
cdr3_aa: CASSKSGATEAFF
cdr3_nt: TGTGCCAGCTCCAAGTCAGGGGCCACTGAAGCTTTCTTT